This note documents a single T cell receptor beta chain sequence. Its antigen is not known. Blood samples were obtained at baseline, cycle 4 day 1, and cycle 7 day 1. This sample stems from a study of OX40 agonist ivuxolimab in advanced cancers. Study information: A partial response was reached by three patients: one with hepatocellular carcinoma and two with cutaneous melanoma. Study-wide points: People who partly responded at 0.1-3.0 mg/kg had some of the least clonal expansion seen.

Measured with immunoSEQ multiplex PCR; TCRdb has only the in-frame clones, and not every one. The table shows 65,000 to 90,000 clones, with approximately 84% occurring only once. With 3 bases clipped from V and 4 bases from J, the junction kept 6 bases outside the gene matches. Germline CDR1 SEHNR, CDR2 FQNEAQ (reference sequence). This CDR3 has 16 residues. The TCR sequence derives from an adult with an advanced solid tumor such as melanoma, head and neck, liver or kidney cancer. Specimen: CD4+ or CD8+ T cells sorted from blood, collected in a trial of the OX40 agonist ivuxolimab. V and J are TRBV7-9 and TRBJ1-4; 9 nucleotides line up with TRBD1. The CDR3 spells CASSFLPGQGNEKLFF. CDR3 DNA: TGTGCCAGCAGCTTTCTACCGGGACAGGGTAATGAAAAACTGTTTTTT.